The subject of this entry is one TCR beta chain. Its antigen is unknown. The data were taken from a study of radiation and T cells in renal cell carcinoma. The study's findings and limits: From baseline, blood top tumor clonotypes peaked at 2 weeks post-radiation.

The CDR3 is 15 amino acids. Trimming removed 5 bases from V and 2 bases from J; junction bases left unmatched: 6. CDR1 and CDR2 (germline): SNHLY, FYNNEI. Method: immunoSEQ multiplex PCR; TCRdb's copy keeps in-frame clones and lacks some. The sample contains some 150,000 clones, approximately 90% of which appear only once. Noted time point: blood 2 weeks post-SBRT. Stated treatment: 15 Gy SBRT to primary tumor, nephrectomy 4 weeks later. This renal cell carcinoma was of the clear cell type. This sequence joins TRBV2 and TRBJ1-2, with 9 bases lining up with TRBD1. This specimen was blood, taken from a patient whose treatment included radiotherapy and nephrectomy. This receptor was obtained from a woman in her fifties or sixties with renal cell carcinoma. The CDR3 reads CASSLGQGANYGYTF. The CDR3 DNA sequence: TGTGCCAGCAGTTTGGGACAGGGAGCGAACTATGGCTACACCTTC.